Listed below are T cell receptor beta chains from one sample, sequenced in a study of blood T cell repertoires in COVID-19. Method: immunoSEQ multiplex PCR; TCRdb's copy keeps in-frame clones and lacks some. This repertoire shows roughly 230,000 clones, 81% found once; its top ten account for 7.5% to 9%. Sequencing was done on a sample of peripheral blood. These receptors all come from a woman of 80 years or more with acute or convalescent COVID-19. Each CDR3 is given with its conserved first and last residue. Each record gives: D gene, J gene, V gene, clone size, CDR3 protein, CDR3 DNA. D genes are given only for firm matches. Rows may omit the clone size; those that give it use once, few, many or a size class.

D gene: .; J gene: TRBJ2-3; V gene: TRBV10-1; clone size: .; CDR3 protein: CATGSSTDTQYF; CDR3 DNA: TGCGCCACCGGGAGTAGCACAGATACGCAGTATTTT
D gene: .; J gene: TRBJ2-1; V gene: TRBV18; clone size: .; CDR3 protein: CASARGRDEQFF; CDR3 DNA: TGTGCCAGCGCCCGAGGAAGAGATGAGCAGTTCTTC
D gene: TRBD1; J gene: TRBJ1-4; V gene: TRBV19; clone size: .; CDR3 protein: CASYQGTANEKLFF; CDR3 DNA: TGTGCCAGCTACCAAGGGACAGCGAATGAAAAACTGTTTTTT
D gene: .; J gene: TRBJ2-7; V gene: TRBV10-1; clone size: .; CDR3 protein: CARRGPGRLVSYEQYF; CDR3 DNA: TGCGCCCGCAGAGGGCCGGGGAGGCTAGTCTCCTACGAGCAGTACTTC
D gene: .; J gene: TRBJ2-2; V gene: TRBV19; clone size: .; CDR3 protein: CASSISRVSTGELFF; CDR3 DNA: TGTGCCAGTAGTATTTCCAGGGTGAGCACCGGGGAGCTGTTTTTT
D gene: .; J gene: TRBJ1-3; V gene: TRBV30; clone size: .; CDR3 protein: CAWRGLINTIYF; CDR3 DNA: TGTGCCTGGAGGGGCCTTATCAACACCATATATTTT
D gene: TRBD1; J gene: TRBJ1-1; V gene: TRBV19; clone size: once; CDR3 protein: CASSPRQGMNTEAFF; CDR3 DNA: TGTGCCAGTAGTCCCCGACAGGGCATGAACACTGAAGCTTTCTTT
D gene: .; J gene: TRBJ2-1; V gene: TRBV5-1; clone size: .; CDR3 protein: CASSLVGEGYNEQFF; CDR3 DNA: TGCGCCAGCAGCTTGGTAGGGGAAGGCTACAATGAGCAGTTCTTC
D gene: .; J gene: TRBJ1-6; V gene: TRBV28; clone size: .; CDR3 protein: CASSSSLGGLHF; CDR3 DNA: TGTGCCAGCAGTTCCTCTCTAGGGGGCCTCCACTTT
D gene: .; J gene: TRBJ2-7; V gene: TRBV7-2; clone size: once; CDR3 protein: CASSLGGRYEQYF; CDR3 DNA: TGTGCCAGCAGCTTAGGAGGGCGCTACGAGCAGTACTTC
D gene: TRBD2; J gene: TRBJ2-7; V gene: TRBV11-1; clone size: .; CDR3 protein: CASSLDLAASYEQYF; CDR3 DNA: TGTGCCAGCAGCTTAGATCTAGCGGCCTCCTACGAGCAGTACTTC
D gene: TRBD1; J gene: TRBJ2-7; V gene: TRBV30; clone size: .; CDR3 protein: CAWSVGTGEYEQYF; CDR3 DNA: TGTGCCTGGAGTGTAGGGACAGGGGAATACGAGCAGTACTTC
D gene: TRBD1; J gene: TRBJ1-3; V gene: TRBV19; clone size: .; CDR3 protein: CAVQGAAGNTIYF; CDR3 DNA: TGTGCCGTACAGGGGGCGGCGGGAAACACCATATATTTT
D gene: TRBD1; J gene: TRBJ2-7; V gene: TRBV6-5; clone size: .; CDR3 protein: CASSSRTGGYEQYF; CDR3 DNA: TGTGCCAGCAGTTCCAGGACAGGGGGCTACGAGCAGTACTTC